This note documents a single TCR beta chain sequence. Its matching antigen is unknown. The sample is drawn from a study of shared clonotypes between healthy human individuals. Study at large: Researchers drew samples from a couple of women and a few men aged 18 to 49.

Germline CDR1 SGHTA, CDR2 FQGNSA. The CDR3 is 16 residues long. Trimming stripped 2 bases from V and 7 bases from J, with 20 bases between. The assay was immunoSEQ multiplex PCR, and TCRdb's table has in-frame clones only and misses some. The profile shows about 1.1 million clones, approximately 77% of them singletons. The study, taken as a whole, reports: Naive subsets usually exceeded memory subsets in estimated richness. Unshared clonotypes carried lower generation probabilities than those common to all four donors.

CD4+ cells were split into CD45RA+ naive and CD45RA-negative memory subsets. Sequencing was carried out using memory CD4+ T cells from PBMCs. The subset here: CD45RA-negative fraction. The rearrangement uses TRBV7-2 and TRBJ2-5; perhaps TRBD2 as D (6 bases). The sequence was collected from a young man in good health. Some clones in this sample may be carry-over from other donors' samples. In DNA, the CDR3 is TGTGCCAGCAGCTTAATCCCGGCCGGAGCCGGGGGGACCCAGTACTTC. This translates into CASSLIPAGAGGTQYF.